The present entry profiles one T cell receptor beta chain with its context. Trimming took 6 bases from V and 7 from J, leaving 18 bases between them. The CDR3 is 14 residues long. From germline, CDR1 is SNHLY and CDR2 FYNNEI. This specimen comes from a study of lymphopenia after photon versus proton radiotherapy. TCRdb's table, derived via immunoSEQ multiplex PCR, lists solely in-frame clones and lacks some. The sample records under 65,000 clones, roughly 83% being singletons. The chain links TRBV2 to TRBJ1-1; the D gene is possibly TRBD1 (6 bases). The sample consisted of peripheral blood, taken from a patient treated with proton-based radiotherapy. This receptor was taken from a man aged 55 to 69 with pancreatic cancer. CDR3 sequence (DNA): TGTGCCAGCAGACCGGACAGCCCTATGCGTGAAGCTTTCTTT. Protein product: CASRPDSPMREAFF.